Listed below are T cell receptor beta chains from one sample, sequenced in a study of shared clonotypes between healthy human individuals. Only in-frame clones appear in the TCRdb table, and some are missing; sequencing was by immunoSEQ multiplex PCR. The data hold approximately 2.5 million clones, with more than 90% observed a single time. The specimen was naive CD4+ T cells sorted from blood. The receptors were sampled from a man aged 18 to 30 in good health. CDR3s include the opening cysteine and the closing phenylalanine or tryptophan. D genes are given only for firm matches. Clone size is shown for a subset of rows, as once, few, many or a class of expanded clone.

CDR3 DNA: TGTGCCAGCAGCCAGGGGTGGGGAGGCGAAAAACTGTTTTTT; CDR3 protein: CASSQGWGGEKLFF; clone size: -; V gene: TRBV5-6; J gene: TRBJ1-4; D gene: -
CDR3 DNA: TGTGCCAGCAGCCAAACTAGCGGCAGCATCCACGAGCAGTACTTC; CDR3 protein: CASSQTSGSIHEQYF; clone size: once; V gene: TRBV2; J gene: TRBJ2-7; D gene: TRBD2
CDR3 DNA: TGTGCCAGCAGCCCAGGTGGACTAGCGGGAGAGACCCAGTACTTC; CDR3 protein: CASSPGGLAGETQYF; clone size: -; V gene: TRBV7-2; J gene: TRBJ2-5; D gene: TRBD2
CDR3 DNA: TGTGCCAGCAGCCCGGGACAGGGGATTGACGGCTACACCTTC; CDR3 protein: CASSPGQGIDGYTF; clone size: few; V gene: TRBV28; J gene: TRBJ1-2; D gene: TRBD1
CDR3 DNA: TGTGCCAGCTCCCTCCGGGACAGGGGTGACACCATATATTTT; CDR3 protein: CASSLRDRGDTIYF; clone size: -; V gene: TRBV18; J gene: TRBJ1-3; D gene: TRBD1
CDR3 DNA: TGTGCCAGCAGTGTAGGCGCCGGGGACAGGGGATACACCCTCCACTTT; CDR3 protein: CASSVGAGDRGYTLHF; clone size: few; V gene: TRBV6-1; J gene: TRBJ1-6; D gene: TRBD1
CDR3 DNA: TGTGCCAGCAGCCCCGTAAAGCAGGCAAACTCCTACGAGCAGTACTTC; CDR3 protein: CASSPVKQANSYEQYF; clone size: -; V gene: TRBV7-9; J gene: TRBJ2-7; D gene: -
CDR3 DNA: TGTGCCAGCAGCGTAGGGCAGGGGGCCGGAACCGGGGAGCTGTTTTTT; CDR3 protein: CASSVGQGAGTGELFF; clone size: -; V gene: TRBV9; J gene: TRBJ2-2; D gene: TRBD1
CDR3 DNA: TGTGCCAGCAGCTTAGCGAGGTCCTACGAGCAGTACTTC; CDR3 protein: CASSLARSYEQYF; clone size: once; V gene: TRBV7-9; J gene: TRBJ2-7; D gene: -
CDR3 DNA: TGTGCCAGCAGCTTGGGCTACAGGGATCGGAACTATGGCTACACCTTC; CDR3 protein: CASSLGYRDRNYGYTF; clone size: -; V gene: TRBV5-4; J gene: TRBJ1-2; D gene: -
CDR3 DNA: TGTGCCAGCAGCCAAGATAGACCTGGGGCCAACGTCCTGACTTTC; CDR3 protein: CASSQDRPGANVLTF; clone size: -; V gene: TRBV14; J gene: TRBJ2-6; D gene: -
CDR3 DNA: TGTGCCAGCAGCACTGAGCCGGACGGACTTTACGAGCAGTACTTC; CDR3 protein: CASSTEPDGLYEQYF; clone size: -; V gene: TRBV21-1; J gene: TRBJ2-7; D gene: -
CDR3 DNA: TGTGCCATCAGCCCTGGGACCCAGACTAACTATGGCTACACCTTC; CDR3 protein: CAISPGTQTNYGYTF; clone size: -; V gene: TRBV10-3; J gene: TRBJ1-2; D gene: -
CDR3 DNA: TGCGCCAGCAGCTCCCGGGACAGGGGGCGGGAAACCCAGTACTTC; CDR3 protein: CASSSRDRGRETQYF; clone size: -; V gene: TRBV5-1; J gene: TRBJ2-5; D gene: TRBD1
CDR3 DNA: TGTGCCAGCAGCTTAGCCGGAGCCAAAAACATTCAGTACTTC; CDR3 protein: CASSLAGAKNIQYF; clone size: -; V gene: TRBV7-2; J gene: TRBJ2-4; D gene: -
CDR3 DNA: TGTGCCAGCAGCTCTGTGGACGGCGGGAATGAAAAACTGTTTTTT; CDR3 protein: CASSSVDGGNEKLFF; clone size: -; V gene: TRBV7-9; J gene: TRBJ1-4; D gene: -
CDR3 DNA: TGCGCCAGCAACTCAGGGGGAACCGGGGAGCTGTTTTTT; CDR3 protein: CASNSGGTGELFF; clone size: -; V gene: TRBV10-2; J gene: TRBJ2-2; D gene: TRBD1
CDR3 DNA: TGTGCCAGCAGTGAGCACCGGGACAGGGGAAATGCGCCCCTCCACTTT; CDR3 protein: CASSEHRDRGNAPLHF; clone size: -; V gene: TRBV6-1; J gene: TRBJ1-6; D gene: TRBD1
CDR3 DNA: TGTGCCAGCAGTGAAGTTAGTTCCAGACTGGGTGGCTACACCTTC; CDR3 protein: CASSEVSSRLGGYTF; clone size: -; V gene: TRBV6-1; J gene: TRBJ1-2; D gene: -
CDR3 DNA: TGCAGTGCTAATGGCAATGAGCAGTTCTTC; CDR3 protein: CSANGNEQFF; clone size: -; V gene: TRBV20-1; J gene: TRBJ2-1; D gene: -
CDR3 DNA: TGCGCCAGCAGCTTGGAAGGCGGCTACACAGATACGCAGTATTTT; CDR3 protein: CASSLEGGYTDTQYF; clone size: -; V gene: TRBV5-1; J gene: TRBJ2-3; D gene: -
CDR3 DNA: TGCGCCAGCAGCCCCGGGACAGTTAATTCACCCCTCCACTTT; CDR3 protein: CASSPGTVNSPLHF; clone size: -; V gene: TRBV5-1; J gene: TRBJ1-6; D gene: TRBD1
CDR3 DNA: TGTGCCAGCAGTGAAATGGAGAACACCGGGGAGCTGTTTTTT; CDR3 protein: CASSEMENTGELFF; clone size: -; V gene: TRBV2; J gene: TRBJ2-2; D gene: -
CDR3 DNA: TGCGCCAGCAGCCAAGTTGGGACATACTCCTACGAGCAGTACTTC; CDR3 protein: CASSQVGTYSYEQYF; clone size: -; V gene: TRBV4-1; J gene: TRBJ2-7; D gene: -
CDR3 DNA: TGTGCCAGCAGCTTTCAGGGACAGTTCTATGGCTACACCTTC; CDR3 protein: CASSFQGQFYGYTF; clone size: -; V gene: TRBV7-8; J gene: TRBJ1-2; D gene: TRBD1
CDR3 DNA: TGCGCCAGCAGCCGGGACAGCGATAACATGCGCTACACCTTC; CDR3 protein: CASSRDSDNMRYTF; clone size: -; V gene: TRBV5-1; J gene: TRBJ1-2; D gene: TRBD1
CDR3 DNA: TGTGCCAGCACCCGGGGGGCATCGAACGAGCAGTACTTC; CDR3 protein: CASTRGASNEQYF; clone size: -; V gene: TRBV9; J gene: TRBJ2-7; D gene: -
CDR3 DNA: TGTGCCAGCAGCTTGGAGACAGGGGGCATGGATACGCAGTATTTT; CDR3 protein: CASSLETGGMDTQYF; clone size: -; V gene: TRBV13; J gene: TRBJ2-3; D gene: TRBD1
CDR3 DNA: TGCGCCAGCACTAGGGGAGATGGCTACACCTTC; CDR3 protein: CASTRGDGYTF; clone size: few; V gene: TRBV10-2; J gene: TRBJ1-2; D gene: -
CDR3 DNA: TGTGCCAGCAGCCAAGAACTAGCGGGGGGGTACGAGCAGTACTTC; CDR3 protein: CASSQELAGGYEQYF; clone size: -; V gene: TRBV14; J gene: TRBJ2-7; D gene: TRBD2
CDR3 DNA: TGTGCTAGCAGTCGGACAGGGTACGAGCAGCCCCAGCATTTT; CDR3 protein: CASSRTGYEQPQHF; clone size: -; V gene: TRBV2; J gene: TRBJ1-5; D gene: TRBD1
CDR3 DNA: TGTGCCAGCAGGCCGAAACAGAGGACAGGTCCTAATTTATACGAGCAGTACTTC; CDR3 protein: CASRPKQRTGPNLYEQYF; clone size: -; V gene: TRBV28; J gene: TRBJ2-7; D gene: TRBD1
CDR3 DNA: TGTGCCAGCAGCCGGAGGGACAGGGGCGACCAAGAGACCCAGTACTTC; CDR3 protein: CASSRRDRGDQETQYF; clone size: -; V gene: TRBV5-4; J gene: TRBJ2-5; D gene: TRBD1
CDR3 DNA: TGTGCCAGCAGCTCCTGGGGAGGGTTCCAGCCCCAGCATTTT; CDR3 protein: CASSSWGGFQPQHF; clone size: -; V gene: TRBV5-6; J gene: TRBJ1-5; D gene: -
CDR3 DNA: TGTGCCAGCAGCTATAACTACGAGCAGTACTTC; CDR3 protein: CASSYNYEQYF; clone size: -; V gene: TRBV7-2; J gene: TRBJ2-7; D gene: -
CDR3 DNA: TGCGCCAGCAGCTTGACCGGGACAGGGGGTTACGAGCAGTACTTC; CDR3 protein: CASSLTGTGGYEQYF; clone size: -; V gene: TRBV5-1; J gene: TRBJ2-7; D gene: TRBD1
CDR3 DNA: TGCGCCAGCAGCCAGGATACGGGGGCCTACACTGAAGCTTTCTTT; CDR3 protein: CASSQDTGAYTEAFF; clone size: -; V gene: TRBV5-1; J gene: TRBJ1-1; D gene: -
CDR3 DNA: TGTGCCAGCAGCTCCGAACACGGGACAGCCCCGCGAGAGCAGTTCTTC; CDR3 protein: CASSSEHGTAPREQFF; clone size: -; V gene: TRBV28; J gene: TRBJ2-1; D gene: TRBD1
CDR3 DNA: TGTGCCTGGAGTGTCATGGGACAGGGGGCGCGAGCCTATGGCTACACCTTC; CDR3 protein: CAWSVMGQGARAYGYTF; clone size: -; V gene: TRBV30; J gene: TRBJ1-2; D gene: TRBD1
CDR3 DNA: TGTGCCAGCAGCTTTCCGGGGGCTTACTCTGGAAACACCATATATTTT; CDR3 protein: CASSFPGAYSGNTIYF; clone size: -; V gene: TRBV7-3; J gene: TRBJ1-3; D gene: -